This T cell receptor beta chain comes out of a study of blood T cells in healthy people across ages. Germline trimming cut 1 base from V and 7 bases from J; bases unmatched to any gene: 5. This CDR3 has 15 residues. Germline values: CDR1 SNHLY, CDR2 FYNNEI. Together with a sample-barcoded 5' primer, a J-beta primer mix was included in a second PCR lasting roughly 6 to 12 cycles. Every sample returned 3 million or more CDR3-containing paired-end reads. From the 5' RACE reads, TCRdb called clonotypes with MiXCR, one entry per CDR3 protein. The data contain around 1,000,000 distinct CDR3 sequences, around two fifths of them singletons. This clonotype was recorded a few times. Its antigen remains unidentified. Study-wide points: Versus aged donors, long-lived donors had higher diversity and more naive CD4+ cells. Measured against age, TCR beta diversity per million T cells decreased in a roughly linear manner.

The chain is built from TRBV2 and TRBJ2-7; 12 nucleotides align to TRBD2. Input material: blood. The source is a man aged 18-30 years in good health. CDR3 in amino acids: CASSEDLAGGQEQYF. CDR3 bases: TGTGCCAGCAGTGAAGACCTAGCGGGGGGGCAGGAGCAGTACTTC.